This T cell receptor (beta chain) emerged from a study of blood T cell repertoires in COVID-19. In the study overall: Samples of COVID-19 (acute and convalescent) were obtained from the United States, Italy and Spain. Sources were T cells, B-cell-depleted T cells, or PBMCs; the material itself was cDNA or gDNA.

Produced via immunoSEQ multiplex PCR; TCRdb's table is partial and in-frame only. This table has about 55,000 clones, 80% to 95% appearing once. Germline V CDR1 and CDR2: SGHRS, YFSETQ. V dropped 6 bases and J dropped 2 bases, with 15 bases sitting between them. The CDR3 totals 15 residues. The chain joins TRBV5-1 to TRBJ1-3, with D possibly being TRBD1 (5 bases). This receptor was identified in a human donor with active COVID-19. The donor label of this sample is uncertain. The sample was peripheral blood. In DNA form, the CDR3 reads TGCGCCAGCACCTATGGCGGGGGAGCTGGAAACACCATATATTTT. Its translation is CASTYGGGAGNTIYF.